This TCR beta chain was sequenced for a study of PD-1 blockade in classical Hodgkin lymphoma. Sequenced by immunoSEQ multiplex PCR; TCRdb stores in-frame clones only, minus some. The sample includes fewer than 35,000 clones, roughly four fifths of them seen just once. Time point indicated: cycle 4 day 1 (C4D1), after five to seven weeks of nivolumab. All patients relapsed after autologous stem cell transplantation, and brentuximab vedotin exposure varied. Germline V gives CDR1 PRHDT, CDR2 FYEKMQ (reference sequence). V was shortened by 5 bases and J by 0 bases, with 13 bases between the two germline ends. The CDR3 runs 15 residues.

This sequence was found in a human donor with classical Hodgkin lymphoma. V is TRBV13 and J is TRBJ1-1; D is uncertain. Sequences were derived from peripheral blood mononuclear cells (PBMCs), sampled before the fourth cycle of nivolumab. CDR3 loop: CASSLWAALNTEAFF. The CDR3, as DNA: TGTGCCAGCAGCCTCTGGGCAGCCTTGAACACTGAAGCTTTCTTT.